This T cell receptor (beta chain) was recovered during a study of cytomegalovirus exposure and HLA in healthy donors. Study summary: In a later analysis, the 120 or so validation repertoires were reported to have used the same platform as the approximately 670 first-cohort repertoires.

Broader study findings: Testing in vitro showed a few CMV-associated chains specific for CMV antigens. Overall, about 160 TCR beta chains were annotated as cytomegalovirus-associated. The majority of TCR sequences were rare, yet some public TCRs appeared in many donors.

The CDR3 covers 13 residues. The V gene's germline CDR1 is MDHEN and CDR2 SYDVKM. Losses at the gene ends were 2 bases for V and 2 bases for J; bases not matched to a gene: 0. This table comes from immunoSEQ multiplex PCR, and its TCRdb copy is limited to in-frame clones, with some not included. The table records a few hundred thousand clones, about nine tenths of them present only once. Note on this clone: Its antigen is undetermined.

The origin of this receptor is a woman aged 18-35 years in good health and CMV-seronegative. Specimen: PBMCs. This chain joins TRBV28 and TRBJ2-7, with 7 bases lining up with TRBD1. CDR3 sequence: CASSLTGAYEQYF. The DNA of the CDR3 is TGTGCCAGCAGTTTAACAGGGGCCTACGAGCAGTACTTC.